This T cell receptor beta chain was profiled in a study of shared clonotypes between healthy human individuals. The test was conducted at deep level. Libraries were prepared by immunoSEQ multiplex PCR; TCRdb keeps only in-frame clonotypes and omits some of them. The table lists millions of clones, approximately 95% of them singletons. As concerns this clone: The antigen is unknown.

The V segment lost 3 bases and the J segment 7 bases; nucleotides outside the gene matches: 6. This CDR3 is built from 13 residues. The germline CDR1 and CDR2 sequences are SQVTM and ANQGSEA. Overall study findings and caveats: Relative to clonotypes present in all four donors, those not shared had lower generation probabilities. As a rule, naive subsets had a larger estimated richness than memory subsets.

The sequenced material came from naive CD4+ T cells from PBMCs. Subset defined: CD45RA+ positively selected. This sequence originates from a man aged 18-30 years in good health. Some clones in this sample may be carry-over from other donors' samples. The chain couples TRBV29-1 to TRBJ2-5; TRBD2 agrees at 9 bases. Here the CDR3 DNA reads TGCAGCGTTGAGACTAGCGGATCGGGGACCCAGTACTTC. Translation: CSVETSGSGTQYF.